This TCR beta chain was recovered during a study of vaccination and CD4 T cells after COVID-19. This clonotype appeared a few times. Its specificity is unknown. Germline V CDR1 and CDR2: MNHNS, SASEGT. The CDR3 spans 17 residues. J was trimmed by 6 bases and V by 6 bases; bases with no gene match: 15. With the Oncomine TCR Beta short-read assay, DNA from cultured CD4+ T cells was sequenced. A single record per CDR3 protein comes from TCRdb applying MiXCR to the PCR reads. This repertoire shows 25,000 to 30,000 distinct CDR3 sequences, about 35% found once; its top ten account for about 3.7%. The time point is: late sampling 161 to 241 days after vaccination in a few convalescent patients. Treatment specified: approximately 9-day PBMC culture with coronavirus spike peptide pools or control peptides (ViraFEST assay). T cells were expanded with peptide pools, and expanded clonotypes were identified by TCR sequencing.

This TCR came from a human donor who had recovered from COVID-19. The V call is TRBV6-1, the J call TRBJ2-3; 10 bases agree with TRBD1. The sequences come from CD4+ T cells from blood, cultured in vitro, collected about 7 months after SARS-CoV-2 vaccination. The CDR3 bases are TGTGCCAGCAGAACCCGTCCCGGGACAGGGGTCAGTGATACGCAGTATTTT. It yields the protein CASRTRPGTGVSDTQYF.